The clone carrying this T cell receptor (beta chain) has at least ten counts. Per the germline V gene, CDR1 is LGHDT and CDR2 is YNNKEL (reference sequence). V lost 1 base, J lost 0 bases, and 6 bases lay in between. This CDR3 comprises 14 residues. Authors of the study amplified TCR beta CDR3 regions from RNA transcripts. Carried out on the TCR CDR3, a first-round RT-PCR used the HTBI primer set. TCRdb reprocessed the multiplex PCR reads with MiXCR, giving one entry per CDR3 protein. The data hold 300,000 to 400,000 distinct CDR3 sequences, with approximately 15% observed a single time. The source of the sample is a study of T cells in Graves' hyperthyroidism and ophthalmopathy. Those patients with uncontrolled infection, other autoimmune disease, pregnancy or lactation were excluded.

The sequence came from a woman in her twenties or thirties with Graves' ophthalmopathy. This chain connects TRBV3-1 to TRBJ2-5; D not resolved. Sequenced input: blood. CDR3: CASSQVGYQETQYF. In DNA form, the CDR3 reads TGTGCCAGCAGCCAAGTTGGGTACCAAGAGACCCAGTACTTC.